The rows below give T cell receptor beta chains drawn from one sample of a study of low-dose radiotherapy and immunotherapy resistance in tumors. In TCRdb, the reads were re-called with MiXCR into one record per CDR3 protein. The table has about 60,000 distinct CDR3 sequences, approximately 22% seen once. Here the sequenced sample was PBMCs, taken after low-dose radiotherapy plus immunotherapy. These receptors all come from a male donor with prostate cancer. Each CDR3 is given with its conserved first and last residue. The D gene is left open where the match is weak. Part of the rows lack a size; the others show once, few, many or a class for expanded clones.

TRBJ1-1	TRBV4-1	many	-	TGCGCCAGCAGCGGGTTCGGGGGACCCATGAACACTGAAGCTTTCTTT	CASSGFGGPMNTEAFF
TRBJ2-7	TRBV9	-	TRBD1	TGTGCCAGCAGCTCACCCCGAGGGGACAGGGGGCCGCCACGGGACGAGCAGTACTTC	CASSSPRGDRGPPRDEQYF
TRBJ1-2	TRBV6-2/TRBV6-3	many	-	TGTGCCAGCAAAACGGGGGTCTTCGGCTACACCTTC	CASKTGVFGYTF
TRBJ2-1	TRBV19	-	TRBD2	TGTGCCAGTACCCGACTAGCGGGAGCGGTCGGGGAGCAGTTCTTC	CASTRLAGAVGEQFF
TRBJ2-5	TRBV7-8	-	-	TGTGCCAGCAGCTTTTCCCCCCCTGCTCACCAAGAGACCCAGTACTTC	CASSFSPPAHQETQYF
TRBJ2-1	TRBV7-9	-	-	TGTGCCAGCAGCCACCCTCTTTACAATGAGCAGTTCTTC	CASSHPLYNEQFF
TRBJ2-7	TRBV5-1	many	TRBD1	TGCGCCAGCAGCTTGGGCACAGGGGGCTACTACGAGCAGTACTTC	CASSLGTGGYYEQYF
TRBJ1-2	TRBV6-6	many	TRBD1	TGTGCCAGCAGTTCCTCACAGGGGCTCGGCTACACCTTC	CASSSSQGLGYTF
TRBJ2-1	TRBV13	-	-	TGTGCCAGCAGCACGGGGACTGCGTCCGCCAATGAGCAGTTCTTC	CASSTGTASANEQFF
TRBJ2-5	TRBV28	many	-	TGTGCCAGCAGTTTTCTGGGTCTGGGGATGGTGAGAGAGACCCAGTACTTC	CASSFLGLGMVRETQYF
TRBJ1-1	TRBV29-1	-	-	TGCAGCGTCGGAAGGACGGCCGGAACTGAAGCTTTCTTT	CSVGRTAGTEAFF
TRBJ1-5	TRBV20-1	many	TRBD1	TGCAGTGCTAAAGGACAGGGAAGTCAGCCCCAGCATTTT	CSAKGQGSQPQHF
TRBJ2-7	TRBV18	many	-	TGTGCCAGCTCACCCGGGACCTCCAACGAGCAGTACTTC	CASSPGTSNEQYF
TRBJ2-3	TRBV4-2	-	TRBD2	TGTGCCAGCAGCCAAGAGACTAGCGGGAGGAAAGATACGCAGTATTTT	CASSQETSGRKDTQYF
TRBJ1-2	TRBV27	many	-	TGTGCCAGCAGTTTCCTCGGGGGCAGAGGCTACACCTTC	CASSFLGGRGYTF
TRBJ2-2	TRBV4-2	-	TRBD1	TGTGCCAGCAGCCGCGACAGGGGGGACACCGGGGAGCTGTTTTTT	CASSRDRGDTGELFF
TRBJ2-7	TRBV29-1	many	-	TGCAGTACGGTTGAGGGGAGGTCCTACGAGCAGTACTTC	CSTVEGRSYEQYF
TRBJ2-2	TRBV19	-	-	TGTGCCAGCATACAGGGAGGCACCGGGGAGCTGTTTTTT	CASIQGGTGELFF
TRBJ2-3	TRBV6-1	few	TRBD2	TGTGCCAGCACCACCAGGGGCGGCGGGGGGGTAACAGATACGCAGTATTTT	CASTTRGGGGVTDTQYF
TRBJ2-2	TRBV6-1	many	-	TGTGCCAGCAGGACAGGGAACACCGGGGAGCTGTTTTTT	CASRTGNTGELFF